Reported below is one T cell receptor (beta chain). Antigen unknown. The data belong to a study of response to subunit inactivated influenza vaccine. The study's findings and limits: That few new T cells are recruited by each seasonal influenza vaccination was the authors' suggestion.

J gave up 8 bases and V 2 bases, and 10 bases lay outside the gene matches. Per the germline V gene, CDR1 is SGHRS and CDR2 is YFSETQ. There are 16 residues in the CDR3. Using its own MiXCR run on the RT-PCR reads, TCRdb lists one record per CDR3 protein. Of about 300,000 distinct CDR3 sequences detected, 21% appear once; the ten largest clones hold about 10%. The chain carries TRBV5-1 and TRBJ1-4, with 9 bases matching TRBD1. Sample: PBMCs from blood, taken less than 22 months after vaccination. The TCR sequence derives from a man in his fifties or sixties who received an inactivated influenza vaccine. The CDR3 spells CASSFNPGQGLEKLFF. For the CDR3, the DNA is TGCGCCAGCAGCTTCAACCCGGGACAGGGACTCGAAAAACTGTTTTTT.